Listed below are T cell receptor beta chains from one sample, sequenced in a study of graft-versus-host responses after intestinal transplantation. Their antigen targets remain unknown. TCRdb keeps only in-frame clones here, not all; method: immunoSEQ multiplex PCR. The sample carries about 88,000 clones, around 90% recorded once. The input for sequencing was unstimulated CD4+ T cells sorted from spleen or lymph node cells, taken before transplant. The receptors stem from a human donor who was the organ donor for an intestinal transplant. The CDR3 runs from the conserved cysteine through the conserved F or W. Each record gives: clone size, D gene, V gene, CDR3 length, J gene, CDR3 protein, CDR3 DNA. The D gene is left open where the match is weak. Part of the rows lack a size; the others show once, few, many or a class for expanded clones.

-	TRBD1	TRBV19	11	TRBJ1-1	CARLDRAQAFF	TGTGCCAGGCTAGACAGGGCCCAAGCTTTCTTT
-	-	TRBV18	14	TRBJ1-1	CASSPRTGNTEAFF	TGTGCCAGCTCACCACGTACAGGGAACACTGAAGCTTTCTTT
-	-	TRBV28	13	TRBJ1-5	CASSKFQDQPQHF	TGTGCCAGCAGTAAATTTCAGGATCAGCCCCAGCATTTT
-	-	TRBV7-3	18	TRBJ1-1	CASSSQGQITIMNTEAFF	TGTGCCAGCAGCTCCCAAGGACAGATTACAATCATGAACACTGAAGCTTTCTTT
-	-	TRBV18	15	TRBJ1-3	CASSPTDLSGNTIYF	TGTGCCAGCTCACCAACAGACCTCTCTGGAAACACCATATATTTT
-	TRBD2	TRBV19	17	TRBJ2-3	CASSLIGLAGFTDTQYF	TGTGCCAGTAGTCTAATCGGACTAGCGGGATTCACAGATACGCAGTATTTT
-	-	TRBV5-1	13	TRBJ1-1	CASSTQENTEAFF	TGCGCCAGCTCGACACAGGAGAACACTGAAGCTTTCTTT
-	TRBD2	TRBV5-1	17	TRBJ2-3	CASSVGLAGYSTDTQYF	TGCGCCAGCAGCGTCGGACTAGCGGGCTATAGCACAGATACGCAGTATTTT
once	TRBD1	TRBV11-3	13	TRBJ2-7	CASSPGQAYEQYF	TGTGCCAGCAGCCCCGGACAGGCCTACGAGCAGTACTTC
-	TRBD1	TRBV6-1	15	TRBJ2-7	CAILPIEGARNEQYF	TGTGCCATCTTACCTATAGAGGGGGCAAGGAACGAGCAGTACTTC
-	-	TRBV20-1	11	TRBJ1-1	CRLLRGTEAFF	TGCAGGCTCCTAAGGGGCACTGAAGCTTTCTTT
-	-	TRBV7-9	13	TRBJ2-7	CASSFERSYEQYF	TGTGCCAGCAGCTTTGAGCGGAGCTACGAGCAGTACTTC
-	TRBD2	TRBV7-2	15	TRBJ2-3	CASSLLGTTTDTQYF	TGTGCCAGCAGCTTATTGGGGACTACCACCGATACGCAGTATTTT
-	TRBD1	TRBV11-3	14	TRBJ1-4	CASSLGQGGEKLFF	TGTGCCAGCAGCCTCGGACAGGGAGGGGAAAAACTGTTTTTT
once	TRBD2	TRBV19	15	TRBJ2-1	CASTTGTSSYNEQFF	TGTGCCAGTACTACCGGGACTAGCTCCTACAATGAGCAGTTCTTC
-	-	TRBV5-1	15	TRBJ1-1	CASSRELLGAAEAFF	TGCGCCAGCAGCCGAGAATTATTAGGAGCGGCTGAAGCTTTCTTT
-	-	TRBV28	13	TRBJ1-1	CASRQPGNTEAFF	TGTGCCAGCAGGCAACCGGGGAACACTGAAGCTTTCTTT
-	-	TRBV5-6	14	TRBJ2-5	CASSLRRGWETQYF	TGTGCCAGCAGCTTGAGAAGGGGATGGGAGACCCAGTACTTC
-	TRBD1	TRBV28	14	TRBJ1-4	CASSPGQGSQKLFF	TGTGCCAGCAGTCCGGGACAGGGTAGTCAAAAACTGTTTTTT
-	-	TRBV18	12	TRBJ2-1	CASSAARDEQFF	TGTGCCAGCTCAGCGGCGAGGGATGAGCAGTTCTTC
-	-	TRBV11-3	15	TRBJ2-5	CASSIGGGLQETQYF	TGTGCCAGCAGTATAGGGGGGGGCCTCCAAGAGACCCAGTACTTC
once	-	TRBV19	14	TRBJ1-5	CASSIKQGVWSQHF	TGTGCCAGTAGTATCAAACAGGGAGTTTGGTCCCAGCATTTT
-	TRBD1	TRBV7-9	16	TRBJ1-4	CASSFGQGATNEKLFF	TGTGCCAGCAGCTTCGGACAGGGCGCAACTAATGAAAAACTGTTTTTT
once	TRBD1	TRBV7-9	13	TRBJ1-5	CASSFDRGQPQHF	TGTGCCAGCAGCTTTGACAGGGGGCAGCCCCAGCATTTT
-	TRBD1	TRBV14	12	TRBJ1-2	CASSRTGGGYTF	TGTGCCAGCAGCCGGACAGGGGGTGGCTACACCTTC
once	-	TRBV29-1	13	TRBJ1-2	CSVGQGGNYGYTF	TGCAGCGTGGGACAAGGGGGTAACTATGGCTACACCTTC
-	TRBD1	TRBV2	14	TRBJ2-7	CASRATGGGREQYF	TGTGCCAGCAGAGCGACAGGGGGCGGGCGCGAGCAGTACTTC
-	TRBD2	TRBV2	15	TRBJ2-2	CASSLRLALTGELFF	TGTGCCAGCAGTCTTAGACTAGCCCTCACCGGGGAGCTGTTTTTT
-	-	TRBV29-1	12	TRBJ1-1	CSVPRGNTEAFF	TGCAGCGTTCCGCGAGGGAACACTGAAGCTTTCTTT
-	-	TRBV27	14	TRBJ1-5	CASSFSQEGQPQHF	TGTGCCAGCAGTTTTTCACAGGAAGGTCAGCCCCAGCATTTT
-	-	TRBV11-3	16	TRBJ1-1	CASSLFGGAGDTEAFF	TGTGCCAGCAGCTTATTTGGGGGCGCGGGAGACACTGAAGCTTTCTTT
-	-	TRBV10-1	13	TRBJ1-6	CASQSAWNSPLHF	TGCGCCAGCCAGTCCGCATGGAATTCACCCCTCCACTTT
-	-	TRBV29-1	13	TRBJ1-2	CSVDGGNSYGYTF	TGCAGCGTTGATGGGGGGAACTCCTATGGCTACACCTTC
-	-	TRBV5-1	12	TRBJ1-1	CASSLGRGEAFF	TGCGCCAGCAGCTTGGGAAGGGGGGAAGCTTTCTTT
-	TRBD2	TRBV11-1	15	TRBJ2-3	CASSSLASGPDTQYF	TGTGCCAGCAGCTCCTTGGCTAGCGGGCCAGATACGCAGTATTTT
-	-	TRBV15	17	TRBJ1-1	CATSRVPRTLLNTEAFF	TGTGCCACCAGCAGAGTACCACGGACTCTGCTTAACACTGAAGCTTTCTTT
-	TRBD2	TRBV18	18	TRBJ2-2	CASSPSLTGTSVTGELFF	TGTGCCAGCTCACCTTCACTGACCGGGACTAGCGTAACCGGGGAGCTGTTTTTT
many	-	TRBV6-1	15	TRBJ2-5	CASSESLASPETQYF	TGTGCCAGCAGTGAATCTCTAGCTTCGCCCGAGACCCAGTACTTC
-	-	TRBV27	15	TRBJ2-7	CASSLYLGSSYEQYF	TGTGCCAGCAGTTTATACCTGGGCAGTTCCTACGAGCAGTACTTC
-	-	TRBV7-8	16	TRBJ2-5	CASSFRGGQSKETQYF	TGTGCCAGCAGCTTCCGAGGAGGACAGTCGAAGGAGACCCAGTACTTC
-	TRBD2	TRBV27	15	TRBJ2-4	CASRETSGGAYIQYF	TGTGCCAGCAGAGAGACTAGCGGGGGGGCGTACATTCAGTACTTC
-	-	TRBV4-2	15	TRBJ2-2	CASSQDLYPAGELFF	TGTGCCAGCAGCCAAGACCTCTACCCGGCCGGGGAGCTGTTTTTT
-	-	TRBV6-1	13	TRBJ1-5	CASSAQQVQPQHF	TGTGCCAGCAGTGCCCAACAGGTCCAGCCCCAGCATTTT
-	TRBD1	TRBV7-8	15	TRBJ1-3	CASSNPQGGGNTIYF	TGTGCCAGCAGCAACCCACAGGGGGGTGGAAACACCATATATTTT
-	TRBD2	TRBV28	15	TRBJ2-7	CASSLGGDLSYEQYF	TGTGCCAGCAGTCTTGGGGGGGATCTTTCCTACGAGCAGTACTTC
-	-	TRBV18	16	TRBJ2-3	CASSRTPQRYTDTQYF	TGTGCCAGCTCACGGACTCCGCAAAGGTACACAGATACGCAGTATTTT